A single sample gave rise to the 27 T cell receptor beta chains below, sequenced in a study of blood T cell repertoires in COVID-19. Produced via immunoSEQ multiplex PCR; TCRdb's table is partial and in-frame only. The sample lists around 300,000 clones; 88% were seen once. The source material was PBMCs or T cells enriched from blood (not recorded which). The receptors were sampled from a woman between 50 and 59 years old who had recovered from COVID-19.

The chain joins TRBV7-6 to TRBJ1-5, with D perhaps TRBD1 (5 bases). Deletions cut 5 bases from V and 7 bases from J, with 15 bases between. Germline V gene sequence: CDR1 SGHVS, CDR2 FNYEAQ. This CDR3 has 14 amino acids. CDR3 protein: CASSPTAGSQPQHF. CDR3 bases: TGTGCCAGCAGCCCGACAGCGGGGAGCCAGCCCCAGCATTTT.

This clone was observed a single time. The chain has TRBV28 and TRBJ2-1; 8 bases are shared with TRBD1. Germline V lookup: CDR1 MDHEN, CDR2 SYDVKM. J lost 0 bases, V lost 8 bases, and 6 bases had no gene match. This CDR3 spans 15 amino acids. CDR3 protein: CASAADRVSYNEQFF. The DNA of the CDR3 is TGTGCCAGCGCGGCGGACAGGGTCTCCTACAATGAGCAGTTCTTC.

J is TRBJ2-7 and V is TRBV29-1; possible D gene TRBD1, 6 bases. V was cut by 6 bases and J by 2 bases, with 11 bases left in between. This CDR3 spans 12 amino acids. Per germline, CDR1 SQVTM and CDR2 ANQGSEA. This CDR3 is CSVRQETYEQYF. The CDR3 region has the DNA TGCAGCGTGCGACAGGAGACCTACGAGCAGTACTTC.

CDR3 residues: CASSSRTEYYGYTF. As DNA, the CDR3 is TGTGCCAGCAGTTCGAGGACAGAATACTATGGCTACACCTTC. The V gene is TRBV5-4, the J gene TRBJ1-2, with D perhaps matching TRBD1 (6 bases). This CDR3 spans 14 amino acids. CDR1 and CDR2 (germline): SGHNT, YYREEE (reference sequence). The V gene lost 5 bases and the J gene lost 3 bases, with 14 bases spanning the gap.

The chain couples TRBV9 to TRBJ1-4, with 9 bases matching TRBD1. CDR1 is SGDLS and CDR2 is YYNGEE in the germline V gene. The CDR3 totals 15 residues. J was trimmed by 5 bases and V by 4 bases; bases with no gene match: 6. The DNA for the CDR3 is TGTGCCAGCAGCCCCCGGGACAGGGCGAATGAAAAACTGTTTTTT. Translated: CASSPRDRANEKLFF.

J is TRBJ2-3 and V is TRBV5-1; 7 bases match TRBD2. CDR3 size: 15 residues. V lost 4 bases, J lost 4 bases, and 9 bases stayed unmatched. The germline gives CDR1 SGHRS, CDR2 YFSETQ. DNA of the CDR3: TGCGCCAGCAGCCCAGGTAGGGGAGGGGCAGATACGCAGTATTTT. As protein: CASSPGRGGADTQYF. Variable domain in full (rest from reference TRBV5-1 and TRBJ2-3): KAGVTQTPRYLIKTRGQQVTLSCSPISGHRSVSWYQQTPGQGLQFLFEYFSETQRNKGNFPGRFSGRQFSNSRSEMNVSTLELGDSALYLCASSPGRGGADTQYFGPGTRLTVL.

The rearrangement uses TRBV19 and TRBJ1-5; TRBD1 matches at 8 bases. Germline-derived CDR1 and CDR2 are LNHDA and SQIVND (reference sequence). The V segment lost 4 bases and the J segment 9 bases; nucleotides outside the gene matches: 26. The CDR3 is made up of 20 amino acids. The DNA for the CDR3 is TGTGCCAGTAGTAAACGAGGAATTGGACAGGGAAGATCGACTGTGTTGCCCCAGCATTTT. It encodes CASSKRGIGQGRSTVLPQHF.

This clone came up once. This chain connects TRBV5-6 to TRBJ2-7, with 11 bases aligning to TRBD2. CDR1 and CDR2 from the germline V gene are SGHDT and YYEEEE. The CDR3 loop spans 15 amino acids. V trimming: 4 bases; J trimming: 4 bases; junction bases outside the gene matches: 7. The DNA of the CDR3 is TGTGCCAGCAGCCCGCTAGCGGGAGGATTGTACGAGCAGTACTTC. Amino acid sequence: CASSPLAGGLYEQYF.

This sequence joins TRBV4-2 and TRBJ1-1, with 7 nucleotides matching TRBD1. The V gene end was trimmed by 1 base and the J gene end by 0 bases; junction bases not matched to a gene: 2. The CDR3 is 15 residues long. In germline, CDR1 is LGHNA, CDR2 YNFKEQ. CDR3 DNA: TGTGCCAGCAGCCAAGGGGACAGAGTGAACACTGAAGCTTTCTTT. Translating it yields CASSQGDRVNTEAFF.

Notes on this clone: Other DNA sequences in the same sample also yield this CDR3. This chain links TRBV11-3 with TRBJ2-3; D is uncertain. V shed 4 bases and J shed 1 base, with 3 bases lying between them. The CDR3 totals 12 residues. Germline CDR1 reads SGHNT; CDR2 reads YENEEA. The CDR3 is CASSSGTDTQYF. CDR3 coding DNA: TGTGCCAGCAGCTCCGGCACAGATACGCAGTATTTT.

V and J are TRBV10-2 and TRBJ1-1, with 7 nucleotides matching TRBD1. The CDR3 is 14 residues long. Germline values: CDR1 WSHSY, CDR2 SAAADI. Trimming removed 5 bases from V and 1 base from J; junction bases left unmatched: 4. The CDR3 region is CASSPDRTNTEAFF. The CDR3 bases are TGCGCCAGCAGTCCGGACAGGACGAACACTGAAGCTTTCTTT.

The chain carries TRBV28 and TRBJ2-1; 10 nucleotides match TRBD2. Germline trimming cut 5 bases from V and 1 base from J; bases unmatched to any gene: 5. CDR1 is MDHEN, CDR2 SYDVKM, per germline. The CDR3 runs 16 residues. CDR3 residues: CASSPRTSGSYNEQFF. The CDR3 DNA is TGTGCCAGCAGTCCTCGGACTAGCGGATCCTACAATGAGCAGTTCTTC.

The V gene is TRBV28, the J gene TRBJ1-2; D may be TRBD1 (6 bases). Trimming stripped 7 bases from V and 6 bases from J, with 9 bases between. The germline V gene encodes CDR1 MDHEN and CDR2 SYDVKM. The CDR3 is made up of 11 amino acids. The CDR3 is CASKQGNGYTF. The DNA for the CDR3 is TGTGCCAGCAAACAGGGTAATGGCTACACCTTC.

The sample holds one count of this clone. The CDR3 loop is CASNSFRTYNEQFF. CDR3 nucleotides: TGTGCCAGCAACAGCTTTCGAACCTACAATGAGCAGTTCTTC. The V and J genes are TRBV2 and TRBJ2-1; D uncertain. CDR3 size: 14 residues. Trimming pared 7 bases from V and 2 bases from J, leaving 12 bases between. Germline assignment: CDR1 SNHLY and CDR2 FYNNEI.

The chain combines TRBV6-5 with TRBJ2-3, with D tentatively TRBD1 (5 bases). CDR1 and CDR2 from the germline V gene are MNHEY and SVGAGI. This CDR3 is 13 amino acids long. Between the trimmed V and J ends, which lost 6 bases and 4 bases, there was a span of 11 bases. The CDR3 loop reads CASSQTDPDTQYF. For the CDR3, the DNA is TGTGCCAGCAGCCAGACAGACCCAGATACGCAGTATTTT.

DNA of the CDR3: TGTGCCAGCAGCTCACAGGGGCCTGGGGCCAACGTCCTGACTTTC. Its translation is CASSSQGPGANVLTF. The chain couples TRBV7-3 to TRBJ2-6, with TRBD1 matching 7 bases. CDR3 length equals 15 residues. Germline V gene lookup returns CDR1 SGHTA and CDR2 FQGTGA. J gave up 2 bases and V 4 bases, and 2 bases lay outside the gene matches.

J is TRBJ1-4 and V is TRBV28; D gene uncertain. The germline CDR1 and CDR2 sequences are MDHEN and SYDVKM. V was clipped by 2 bases and J by 7 bases, with 5 bases between them. The CDR3 has 12 amino acids. CDR3 DNA: TGTGCCAGCAGTTTACGAGTTGAAAAACTGTTTTTT. This gives the protein CASSLRVEKLFF.

This clone was observed a single time. The rearrangement joins TRBV3-1 (or the pseudogene TRBV3-2) to TRBJ1-1; TRBD1 matches at 8 bases. The V and J ends lost 5 bases and 5 bases, in that order; junction bases with no gene match: 10. CDR1 and CDR2 from the germline V gene are LGHDT and YNNKEL (reference sequence). The CDR3 totals 15 residues. This CDR3 is CASSTGQGRGTEAFF. Written as DNA, the CDR3 is TGTGCCAGCAGCACTGGACAGGGACGGGGTACTGAAGCTTTCTTT.

The rearrangement joins TRBV7-8 to TRBJ1-6; tentative D call: TRBD1 (6 bases). The V end lost 4 bases, the J end lost 13 bases, and 14 bases lay between the germline ends. Germline V gives CDR1 SGHVS, CDR2 FQNEAQ. CDR3 length: 13 residues. In DNA form, the CDR3 reads TGTGCCAGCAGCTCCAGGGGTAGGAATCCCCTCCACTTT. Translated, it gives CASSSRGRNPLHF.

This chain connects TRBV4-3 to TRBJ2-1; the match to TRBD2 covers 8 bases. In germline, CDR1 is LGHNA, CDR2 YSLEER. CDR3 size: 15 residues. Unmatched junction bases numbered 8, after V lost 2 bases and J lost 8 bases. CDR3 nucleotide sequence: TGCGCCAGCAGCCAATCCGGGAGGGCATGGGATGAGCAGTTCTTC. Translated: CASSQSGRAWDEQFF.

DNA of the CDR3: TGCAGTGCTATTACAGGGTCTGGCTACACCTTC. It translates to CSAITGSGYTF. The chain combines TRBV20-1 with TRBJ1-2; TRBD1 is a possible D gene (6 bases). V lost 4 bases and J 7 bases, leaving 10 bases between the germline ends. This CDR3 region has 11 residues. Germline V lookup: CDR1 DFQATT, CDR2 SNEGSKA (reference sequence).

The V gene is TRBV6-5, the J gene TRBJ2-1, with D maybe TRBD1 (6 bases). The V end was cut by 4 bases, the J end by 7 bases, with 8 bases between. CDR1 and CDR2 from the germline V gene are MNHEY and SVGAGI. This CDR3 region has 12 residues. CDR3 protein: CASSLQGNEQFF. CDR3 nucleotides: TGTGCCAGCAGTTTACAGGGTAATGAGCAGTTCTTC.

This clone was seen a handful of times. The chain joins TRBV27 to TRBJ2-6; a weak D match, TRBD1 (6 bases). The CDR3 consists of 18 residues. Trimming removed 6 bases at V and 2 bases at J, with 20 bases between. In germline, CDR1 is MNHEY, CDR2 SMNVEV (reference sequence). CDR3 loop: CASSPQQGNPTGANVLTF. CDR3 in DNA: TGTGCCAGCAGCCCGCAACAGGGAAACCCCACTGGGGCCAACGTCCTGACTTTC.

In DNA, the CDR3 is TGTGCCTGGAGTGAGACAGGGGCGGTTTCACCCCTCCACTTT. It specifies CAWSETGAVSPLHF. This sequence joins TRBV30 and TRBJ1-6; TRBD1 matches 8 bases. The germline gives CDR1 GTSNPN, CDR2 SVGIG (reference sequence). This CDR3 has 14 amino acids. V lost 1 base to trimming and J lost 9 bases; unmatched junction nucleotides: 5.

This clone occurred once. The gene calls are TRBV7-2 and TRBJ2-6; D is possibly TRBD1 (6 bases). The germline V and J ends were trimmed by 4 bases and 4 bases, with 11 bases remaining between them. Per the germline V gene, CDR1 is SGHTA and CDR2 is FQGNSA. The length of the CDR3 is 15 residues. CDR3 protein: CASSSQGNGANVLTF. The CDR3 nucleotides are TGTGCCAGCAGCTCACAGGGTAACGGGGCCAACGTCCTGACTTTC.

The V and J genes are TRBV6-5 and TRBJ1-2; D unresolved. CDR1 and CDR2 from the germline V gene are MNHEY and SVGAGI. V gave up 2 bases and J gave up 1 base, with 8 bases separating them. The length of the CDR3 is 14 residues. CDR3 DNA: TGTGCCAGCAGTTACCAGGAGGGTAACTATGGCTACACCTTC. This gives the protein CASSYQEGNYGYTF.

The V and J genes are TRBV28 and TRBJ2-5; 7 bases are a match to TRBD2. The CDR3 is 17 residues long. From germline, CDR1 is MDHEN and CDR2 SYDVKM. Losses at the gene ends were 3 bases for V and 1 base for J; bases not matched to a gene: 11. CDR3 residues: CASSFFGLAGVQETQYF. In DNA form, the CDR3 reads TGTGCCAGCAGTTTCTTTGGTTTGGCGGGAGTCCAAGAGACCCAGTACTTC.